This TCR beta chain derives from a study of T cells after yellow fever vaccination. This clonotype has a handful of counts. What it binds is not known. A single record per CDR3 protein comes from TCRdb applying MiXCR to the 5' RACE reads. The sample lists 300,000 to 350,000 distinct CDR3 sequences, 7% to 9% occurring once. Study conclusions and caveats: Weaker, the secondary response had a peak occurring faster, on day 5 versus 15.

Germline V lookup: CDR1 MGHRA, CDR2 YSYEKL. This CDR3 region has 15 residues. Trimming pared 0 bases from V and 3 bases from J, leaving 10 bases between. The rearrangement uses TRBV4-1 and TRBJ2-3; D tentatively fits TRBD1 or TRBD2 (5 bases each). The sequenced sample was PBMCs, obtained roughly 45 days after the first yellow fever vaccination. This clonotype was sampled from a man aged 18 to 30 who received the YFV17D yellow fever vaccine. The CDR3 region is CASSQDPGLTDTQYF. CDR3 bases: TGCGCCAGCAGCCAAGACCCGGGGCTTACAGATACGCAGTATTTT.